This record looks at one T cell receptor beta chain sequence and its context. The CDR3 has 15 residues. V was cut by 6 bases and J by 2 bases, with 14 bases left in between. Germline CDR1 MNHEY, CDR2 SVGEGT. The investigators amplified TCR beta CDR3 regions from RNA transcripts. HTBI primers were used for first-round RT-PCR of the TCR CDR3. TCRdb redid the calling of the multiplex PCR reads with MiXCR, one entry per CDR3 protein. The table includes 300,000 to 450,000 distinct CDR3 sequences, 13% detected once. This specimen comes from a study of T cells in Graves' hyperthyroidism and ophthalmopathy. Material for sequencing was blood. This receptor was identified in a young man with Graves' hyperthyroidism that later progressed to Graves' ophthalmopathy. This sequence joins TRBV6-2 or TRBV6-3 and TRBJ2-4, with a weak D call TRBD1 (5 bases). CDR3 region: CASRQGVGTKNIQYF. CDR3 nucleotides: TGTGCCAGCAGGCAGGGCGTGGGAACCAAAAACATTCAGTACTTC.